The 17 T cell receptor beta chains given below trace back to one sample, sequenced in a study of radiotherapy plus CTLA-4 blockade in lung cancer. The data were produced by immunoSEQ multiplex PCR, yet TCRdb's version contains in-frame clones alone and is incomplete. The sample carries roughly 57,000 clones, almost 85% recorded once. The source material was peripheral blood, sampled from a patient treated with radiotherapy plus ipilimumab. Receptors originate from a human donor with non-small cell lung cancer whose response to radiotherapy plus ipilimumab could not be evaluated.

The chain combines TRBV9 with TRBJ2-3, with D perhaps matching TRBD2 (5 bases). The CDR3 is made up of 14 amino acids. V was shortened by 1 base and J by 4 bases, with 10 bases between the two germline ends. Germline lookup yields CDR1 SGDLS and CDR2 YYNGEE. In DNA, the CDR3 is TGTGCCAGCAGCGTACGGGGTGAACCAGATACGCAGTATTTT. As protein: CASSVRGEPDTQYF.

CDR3 nucleotides: TGTGCCAGCAGCTTAGGACAGGGCGTGGGCACAGATACGCAGTATTTT. Its protein is CASSLGQGVGTDTQYF. This sequence joins TRBV7-9 and TRBJ2-3; 7 nucleotides agree with TRBD1. V lost 1 base, J lost 1 base, and 5 bases stayed unmatched. The CDR3 consists of 16 residues. Germline assignment: CDR1 SEHNR and CDR2 FQNEAQ (reference sequence).

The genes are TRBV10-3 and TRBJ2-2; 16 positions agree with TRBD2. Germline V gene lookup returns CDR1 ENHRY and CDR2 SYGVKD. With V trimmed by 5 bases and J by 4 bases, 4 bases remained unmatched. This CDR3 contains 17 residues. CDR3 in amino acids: CAISSGTSGGATGELFF. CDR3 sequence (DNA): TGTGCCATCAGTTCCGGGACTAGCGGGGGGGCCACCGGGGAGCTGTTTTTT.

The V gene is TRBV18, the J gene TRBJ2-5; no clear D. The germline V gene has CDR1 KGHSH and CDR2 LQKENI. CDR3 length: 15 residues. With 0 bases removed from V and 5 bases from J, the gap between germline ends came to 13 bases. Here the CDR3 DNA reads TGTGCCAGCTCACCACCGAGCATGGGCTCCGAGACCCAGTACTTC. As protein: CASSPPSMGSETQYF.

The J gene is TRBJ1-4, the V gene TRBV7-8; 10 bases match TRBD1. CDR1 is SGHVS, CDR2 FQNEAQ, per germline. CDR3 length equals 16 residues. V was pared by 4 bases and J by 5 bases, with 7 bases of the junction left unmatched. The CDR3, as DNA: TGTGCCAGCAGCTCCTTCGGACAGGGGGGAAATGAAAAACTGTTTTTT. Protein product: CASSSFGQGGNEKLFF.

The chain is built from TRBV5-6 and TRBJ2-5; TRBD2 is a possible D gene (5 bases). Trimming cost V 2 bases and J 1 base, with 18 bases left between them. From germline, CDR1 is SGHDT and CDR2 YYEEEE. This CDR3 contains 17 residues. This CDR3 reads CASSFKRIEGGQETQYF. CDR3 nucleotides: TGTGCCAGCAGCTTTAAACGGATAGAGGGCGGCCAAGAGACCCAGTACTTC.

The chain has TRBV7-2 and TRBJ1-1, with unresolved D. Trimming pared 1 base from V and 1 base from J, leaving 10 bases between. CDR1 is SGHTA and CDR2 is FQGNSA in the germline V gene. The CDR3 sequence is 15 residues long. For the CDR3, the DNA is TGTGCCAGCAGCTTAGATCCAGCGTCGAACACTGAAGCTTTCTTT. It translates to CASSLDPASNTEAFF.

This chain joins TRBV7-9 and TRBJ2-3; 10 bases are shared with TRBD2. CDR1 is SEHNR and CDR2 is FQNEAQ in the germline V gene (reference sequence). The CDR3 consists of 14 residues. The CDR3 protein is CACASSGGADTQYF. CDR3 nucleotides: TGTGCTTGCGCTTCTAGCGGGGGAGCAGATACGCAGTATTTT.

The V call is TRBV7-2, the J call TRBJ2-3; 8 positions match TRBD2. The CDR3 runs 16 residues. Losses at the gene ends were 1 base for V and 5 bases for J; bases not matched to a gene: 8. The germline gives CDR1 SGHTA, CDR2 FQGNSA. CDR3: CASSLGSGSFGDTQYF. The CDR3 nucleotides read TGTGCCAGCAGCTTAGGAAGCGGGAGCTTCGGAGATACGCAGTATTTT. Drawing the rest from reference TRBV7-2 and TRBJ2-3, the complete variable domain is GAGVSQSPSNKVTEKGKDVELRCDPISGHTALYWYRQSLGQGLEFLIYFQGNSAPDKSGLPSDRFSAERTGGSVSTLTIQRTQQEDSAVYLCASSLGSGSFGDTQYFGPGTRLTVL.

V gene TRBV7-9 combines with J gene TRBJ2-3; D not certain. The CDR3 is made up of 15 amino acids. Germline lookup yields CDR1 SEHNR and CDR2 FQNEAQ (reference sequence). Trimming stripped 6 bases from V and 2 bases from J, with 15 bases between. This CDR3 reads CASRYGPENTDTQYF. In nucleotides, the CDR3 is TGTGCCAGCAGGTATGGCCCGGAGAACACAGATACGCAGTATTTT.

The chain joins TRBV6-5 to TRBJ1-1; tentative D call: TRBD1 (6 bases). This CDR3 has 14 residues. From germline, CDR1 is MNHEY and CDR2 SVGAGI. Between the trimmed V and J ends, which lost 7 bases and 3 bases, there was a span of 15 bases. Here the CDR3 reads CASTPRGADTEAFF. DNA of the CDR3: TGTGCCAGCACCCCTCGGGGGGCCGACACTGAAGCTTTCTTT.

CDR3 sequence (DNA): TGTGCCAGCAGCGTAGGACAGGGACCTAATTCACCCCTCCACTTT. Protein product: CASSVGQGPNSPLHF. This rearrangement joins TRBV9 to TRBJ1-6; 7 bases map to TRBD1. V shed 0 bases and J 6 bases; nucleotides not matched to a gene: 3. This CDR3 comprises 15 residues. The V gene's germline CDR1 is SGDLS and CDR2 YYNGEE. The variable domain in full, with the rest retrieved from reference TRBV9 and TRBJ1-6, is DSGVTQTPKHLITATGQRVTLRCSPRSGDLSVYWYQQSLDQGLQFLIQYYNGEERAKGNILERFSAQQFPDLHSELNLSSLELGDSALYFCASSVGQGPNSPLHFGNGTRLTVT.

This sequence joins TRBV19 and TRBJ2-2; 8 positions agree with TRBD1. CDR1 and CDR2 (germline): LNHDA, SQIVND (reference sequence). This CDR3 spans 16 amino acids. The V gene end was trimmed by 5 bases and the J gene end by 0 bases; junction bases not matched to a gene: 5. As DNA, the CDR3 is TGTGCCAGTAGTGTACAGGGGGGATCGAACACCGGGGAGCTGTTTTTT. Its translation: CASSVQGGSNTGELFF.

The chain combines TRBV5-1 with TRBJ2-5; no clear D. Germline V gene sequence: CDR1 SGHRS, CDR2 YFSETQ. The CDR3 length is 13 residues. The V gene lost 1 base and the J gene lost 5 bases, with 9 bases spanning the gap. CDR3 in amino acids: CASSLTRWETQYF. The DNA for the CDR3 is TGCGCCAGCAGCTTGACTCGGTGGGAGACCCAGTACTTC.

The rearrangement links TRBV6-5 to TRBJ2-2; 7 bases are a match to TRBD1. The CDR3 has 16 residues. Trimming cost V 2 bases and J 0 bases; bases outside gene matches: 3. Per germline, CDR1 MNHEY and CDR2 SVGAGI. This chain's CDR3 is CASSYQTGTNTGELFF. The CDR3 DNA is TGTGCCAGCAGTTACCAGACAGGGACGAACACCGGGGAGCTGTTTTTT.

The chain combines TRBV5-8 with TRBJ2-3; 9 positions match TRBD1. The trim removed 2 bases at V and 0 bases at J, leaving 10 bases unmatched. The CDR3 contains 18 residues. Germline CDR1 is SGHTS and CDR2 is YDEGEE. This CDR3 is CASSFRHGQGRSTDTQYF. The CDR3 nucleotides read TGTGCCAGCAGCTTCCGCCACGGACAGGGGAGAAGCACAGATACGCAGTATTTT. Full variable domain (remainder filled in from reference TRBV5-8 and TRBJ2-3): EAGVTQSPTHLIKTRGQQATLRCSPISGHTSVYWYQQALGLGLQFLLWYDEGEERNRGNFPPRFSGRQFPNYSSELNVNALELEDSALYLCASSFRHGQGRSTDTQYFGPGTRLTVL.

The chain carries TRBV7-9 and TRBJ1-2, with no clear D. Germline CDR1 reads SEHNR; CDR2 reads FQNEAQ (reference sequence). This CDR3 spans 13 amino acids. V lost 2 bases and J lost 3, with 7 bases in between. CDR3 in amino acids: CASSLIPDYGYTF. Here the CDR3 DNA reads TGTGCCAGCAGCTTAATACCGGACTATGGCTACACCTTC.